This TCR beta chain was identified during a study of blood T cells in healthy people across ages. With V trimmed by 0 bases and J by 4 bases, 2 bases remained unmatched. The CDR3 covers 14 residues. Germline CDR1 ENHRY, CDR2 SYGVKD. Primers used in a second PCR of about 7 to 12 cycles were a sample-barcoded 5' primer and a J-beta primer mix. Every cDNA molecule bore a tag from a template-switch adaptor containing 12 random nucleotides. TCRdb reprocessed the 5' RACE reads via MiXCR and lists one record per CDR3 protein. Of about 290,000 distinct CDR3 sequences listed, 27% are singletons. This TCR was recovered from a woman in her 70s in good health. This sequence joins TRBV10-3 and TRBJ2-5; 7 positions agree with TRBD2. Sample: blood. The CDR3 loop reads CAISESGTTETQYF. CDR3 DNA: TGTGCCATCAGTGAGTCAGGGACTACAGAGACCCAGTACTTC.